This T cell receptor (beta chain) originates from a study of blood T cell repertoires in COVID-19 (dated by TCRdb to 2020 to 2022). Looking at the study overall: The collaborator samples originated in the United States, Italy and Spain and spanned the acute and convalescent phases of COVID-19. The prospective study material was composed of cDNA or gDNA derived from T cells, B-cell-depleted T cells, or PBMCs. Subjects who had been exposed to COVID-19, were actively infected with it, or had recovered from it provided the deeply sampled blood TCRbeta repertoires that made up the dataset. The repertoires were released in a freely available public database meant as a resource for research on the immune response to SARS-CoV-2. Samples came from the ongoing ImmuneRACE study (first 160 participants) plus 1,254 subjects from 6 global collaborators. A de-identified subject ID, COVID-19 status, age in years and sex were almost always included in the sample metadata. Where available, HLA class I and class II types were obtained from metadata supplied by the sample provider rather than from assay-based typing.

As concerns this clone: It has no known antigen specificity. No qualities accompany the bases; no much larger clone lies one base away.

CDR1 and CDR2, per the germline V gene, are MGHRA and YSYEKL. The CDR3 starts with the cysteine, ends with the phenylalanine, and has 15 residues. Here the CDR3 DNA is all that survives: 45 bases in frame from base 1. V drops 2 bases and J drops 1 base, leaving 11 bases in between. TCRbeta CDR3 regions were amplified from genomic DNA by means of the immunoSEQ Assay, a bias-controlled multiplex PCR. Under the source paper's analysis protocol: Nucleated cell counts per sample were estimated from amplification of reference gene primers within the assay. To quantify the absolute abundance of each unique TCRbeta CDR3 rearrangement, sequence reads were collapsed and filtered. For each sample, productive Simpson clonality was calculated by taking the square root of Simpson's diversity index across productive rearrangements. The source is immuneACCESS, and TCRdb retained only in-frame sequences with V and J called. Part of the clones is not carried over; for the studies checked, unresolved V genes explain less than half of this, and the remainder is unexplained. D and trimming come from the DNA, and the V and J calls and clone size come from that table. This sample lists over 90,000 clones; 87% were detected once. The leading ten clones occupy 4% to 5.5% of the sample.

One collaborating source in Seattle enrolled patients during active infection and followed them longitudinally through the course of disease. Each collaborating institution followed its own protocols to collect whole blood in K2EDTA tubes. For TCRbeta analysis, collaborators shipped samples in one of three forms: frozen whole blood, isolated PBMCs, or DNA extracted from either of those sample types. Points the paper makes about the study in general: The quantity of clinical and demographic metadata differed by source and by participant and was supplied without curation.

This clonotype was sampled from a woman aged 50 to 65 with COVID-19, enrolled during active disease. The chain was built from TRBV4-1 and TRBJ1-1; a weak D assignment points to TRBD1 (5 bases agree). Sequenced input: peripheral blood. The CDR3 has the sequence CASSQLLQGNTEAFF. DNA sequence: TGCGCCAGCAGCCAACTATTGCAGGGGAACACTGAAGCTTTCTTT.